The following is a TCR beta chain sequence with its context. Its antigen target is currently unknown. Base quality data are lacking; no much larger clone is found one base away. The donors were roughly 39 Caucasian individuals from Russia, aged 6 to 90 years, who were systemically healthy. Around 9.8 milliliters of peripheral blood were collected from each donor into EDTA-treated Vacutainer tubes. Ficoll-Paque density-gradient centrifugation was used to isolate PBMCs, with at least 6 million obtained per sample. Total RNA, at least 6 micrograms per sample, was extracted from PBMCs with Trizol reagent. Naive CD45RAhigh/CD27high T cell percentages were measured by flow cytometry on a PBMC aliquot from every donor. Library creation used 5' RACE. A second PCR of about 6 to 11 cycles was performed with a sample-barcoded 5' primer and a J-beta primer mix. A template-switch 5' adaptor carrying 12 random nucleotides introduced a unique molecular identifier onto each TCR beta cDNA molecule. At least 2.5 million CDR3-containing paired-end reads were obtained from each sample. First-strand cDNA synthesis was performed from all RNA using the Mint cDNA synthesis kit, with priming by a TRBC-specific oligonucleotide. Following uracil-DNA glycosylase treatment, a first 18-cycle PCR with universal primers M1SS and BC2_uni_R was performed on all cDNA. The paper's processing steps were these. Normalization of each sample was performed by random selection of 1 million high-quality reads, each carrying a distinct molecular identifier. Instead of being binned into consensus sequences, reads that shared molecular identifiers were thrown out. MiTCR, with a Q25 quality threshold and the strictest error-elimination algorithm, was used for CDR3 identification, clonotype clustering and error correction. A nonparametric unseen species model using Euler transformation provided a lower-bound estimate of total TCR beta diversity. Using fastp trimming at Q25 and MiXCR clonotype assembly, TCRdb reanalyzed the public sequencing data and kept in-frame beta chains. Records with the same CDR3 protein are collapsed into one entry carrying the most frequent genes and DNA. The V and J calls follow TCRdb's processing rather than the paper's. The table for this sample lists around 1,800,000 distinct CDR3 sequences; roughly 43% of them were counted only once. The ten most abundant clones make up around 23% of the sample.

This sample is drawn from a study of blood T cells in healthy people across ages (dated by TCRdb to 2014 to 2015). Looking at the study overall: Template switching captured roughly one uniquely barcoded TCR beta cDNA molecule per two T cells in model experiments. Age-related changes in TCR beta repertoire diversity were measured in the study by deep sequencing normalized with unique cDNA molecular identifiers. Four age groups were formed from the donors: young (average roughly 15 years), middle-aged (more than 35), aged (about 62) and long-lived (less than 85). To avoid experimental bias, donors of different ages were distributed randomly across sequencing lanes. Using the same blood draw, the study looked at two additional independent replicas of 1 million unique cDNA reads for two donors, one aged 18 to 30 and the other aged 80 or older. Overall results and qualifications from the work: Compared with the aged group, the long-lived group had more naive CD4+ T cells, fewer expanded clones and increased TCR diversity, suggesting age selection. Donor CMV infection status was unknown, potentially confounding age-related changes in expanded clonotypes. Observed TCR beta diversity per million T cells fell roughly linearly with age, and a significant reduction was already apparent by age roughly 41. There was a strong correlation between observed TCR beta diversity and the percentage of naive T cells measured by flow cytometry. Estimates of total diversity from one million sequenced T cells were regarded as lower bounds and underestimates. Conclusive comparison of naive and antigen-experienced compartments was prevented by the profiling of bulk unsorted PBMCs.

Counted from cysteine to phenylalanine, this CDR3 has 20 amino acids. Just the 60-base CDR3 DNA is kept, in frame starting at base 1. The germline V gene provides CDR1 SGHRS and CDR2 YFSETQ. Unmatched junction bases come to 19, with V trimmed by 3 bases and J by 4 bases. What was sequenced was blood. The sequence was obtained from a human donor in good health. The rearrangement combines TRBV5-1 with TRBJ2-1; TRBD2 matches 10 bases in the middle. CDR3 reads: CASSYLLAGRSGRLYNEQFF. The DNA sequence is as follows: TGCGCCAGCAGCTACCTACTAGCGGGGCGATCCGGTCGCTTGTACAATGAGCAGTTCTTC.